Following are 5 T cell receptor beta chains from one sample sequenced in a study of T cell repertoires in cytomegalovirus infection. Antigen specificity for these receptors is unknown. MiXCR, applied by TCRdb to the reads, yields one record per CDR3 protein. This table has around 750,000 distinct CDR3 sequences, approximately 29% appearing once. Sequences were derived from cultured CD8+ T cells from PBMCs, sampled from culture after CMV antigen stimulation. Source of these receptors: a human donor in good health (CMV status not recorded). Some clones in this sample may be carry-over from other donors' samples.

This chain links TRBV24-1 with TRBJ2-1; the D call may be TRBD1 or TRBD2 (5 bases each). Trimming removed 9 bases at V and 4 bases at J, with 15 bases between. The CDR3 extends over 14 amino acids. The germline CDR1 and CDR2 sequences are KGHDR and SFDVKD. The CDR3 reads CATSGAAAYNEQFF. The CDR3 DNA is TGTGCCACCTCCGGGGCCGCAGCATACAATGAGCAGTTCTTC.

V gene TRBV12-3 or TRBV12-4 combines with J gene TRBJ1-2; 7 bases are shared with TRBD1. Losses at the gene ends were 6 bases for V and 5 bases for J; bases not matched to a gene: 9. CDR3 size: 14 residues. Here the CDR3 reads CASRHPDRRYGYTF. The CDR3 bases are TGTGCCAGCAGACACCCGGACAGGCGTTATGGCTACACCTTC.

This clonotype has ten or more counts. V is TRBV7-9 and J is TRBJ2-3; D not certain. The CDR3 sequence is 11 residues long. Trimming left V 7 bases short and J 6 bases short, with 8 bases between. The germline gives CDR1 SEHNR, CDR2 FQNEAQ (reference sequence). The DNA of the CDR3 is TGTGCCAGCACCCCCGGGGATACGCAGTATTTT. This encodes CASTPGDTQYF. Full variable domain (outside the CDR3, taken from reference TRBV7-9 and TRBJ2-3): DTGVSQNPRHKITKRGQNVTFRCDPISEHNRLYWYRQTLGQGPEFLTYFQNEAQLEKSRLLSDRFSAERPKGSFSTLEIQRTEQGDSAMYLCASTPGDTQYFGPGTRLTVL.

At least ten counts were recorded for this clonotype. This rearrangement joins TRBV11-2 to TRBJ2-5; tentative D call: TRBD2 (5 bases). CDR3 length: 16 residues. Germline-derived CDR1 and CDR2 are SGHAT and FQNNGV. The germline V and J ends were trimmed by 1 base and 5 bases, with 17 bases remaining between them. The CDR3 reads CASSLGDSNRGETQYF. CDR3 sequence (DNA): TGTGCCAGCAGCTTAGGGGATTCCAACCGAGGGGAGACCCAGTACTTC. The complete variable domain, with remaining parts taken from reference TRBV11-2 and TRBJ2-5, reads EAGVAQSPRYKIIEKRQSVAFWCNPISGHATLYWYQQILGQGPKLLIQFQNNGVVDDSQLPKDRFSAERLKGVDSTLKIQPAKLEDSAVYLCASSLGDSNRGETQYFGPGTRLLVL.

In its sample, this clonotype was seen many times. The rearrangement joins TRBV11-1 to TRBJ2-1, with D possibly matching TRBD2 (5 bases). The CDR3 has 16 residues. Trimming cost V 1 base and J 4 bases, with 14 bases left between them. The germline gives CDR1 SGHAT, CDR2 FQDESV (reference sequence). Here the CDR3 reads CASSLGLGGEYNEQFF. The CDR3 DNA sequence: TGTGCCAGCAGCTTAGGTCTGGGTGGGGAGTACAATGAGCAGTTCTTC.